These 21 T cell receptor beta chains were sequenced from one sample in a study of shared clonotypes between healthy human individuals. Clones were read by immunoSEQ multiplex PCR, and TCRdb kept only the in-frame ones, dropping some. The sample carries roughly 2.6 million clones, around nine tenths recorded once. The source material was naive CD4+ T cells sorted from blood. The sample's subset: CD45RA+ positively selected. The source of these receptors is a man aged 18 to 29 in good health.

Only one count was recorded for this clone. The chain employs TRBV15 and TRBJ2-7; weak D call: TRBD2 (5 bases). The CDR3 is made up of 15 amino acids. V lost 3 bases, J lost 0 bases, and 12 bases lay in between. Germline V CDR1 and CDR2: LNHNV, YYDKDF (reference sequence). CDR3: CATSRDSPSSYEQYF. For the CDR3, the DNA is TGTGCCACCAGCAGGGACTCGCCTAGCTCCTACGAGCAGTACTTC. The full variable domain, rest sourced from reference TRBV15 and TRBJ2-7, is DAMVIQNPRYQVTQFGKPVTLSCSQTLNHNVMYWYQQKSSQAPKLLFHYYDKDFNNEADTPDNFQSRRPNTSFCFLDIRSPGLGDTAMYLCATSRDSPSSYEQYFGPGTRLTVT.

The V call is TRBV6-5, the J call TRBJ1-5, with TRBD1 identical over 7 bases. Trimming removed 5 bases from V and 6 bases from J; junction bases left unmatched: 10. Germline V gene lookup returns CDR1 MNHEY and CDR2 SVGAGI. This CDR3 contains 15 residues. The CDR3 protein is CASSRGQQPGQPQHF. The CDR3 DNA follows: TGTGCCAGCAGTAGGGGACAGCAACCGGGTCAGCCCCAGCATTTT.

The V gene is TRBV5-8, the J gene TRBJ1-6; TRBD1 is a possible D gene (5 bases). This CDR3 contains 15 residues. Trimming removed 4 bases from V and 3 bases from J, with 11 bases in between. Germline V gene data show CDR1 as SGHTS and CDR2 as YDEGEE. The CDR3 reads CASSAGGGYNSPLHF. In nucleotides, the CDR3 is TGTGCCAGCAGCGCGGGGGGGGGCTATAATTCACCCCTCCACTTT.

As to this clone: Additional DNA sequences in this sample encode the identical CDR3. V is TRBV11-3 and J is TRBJ1-1; D perhaps matches TRBD1 (5 bases). Germline V gives CDR1 SGHNT, CDR2 YENEEA. Trimming cost V 2 bases and J 4 bases, with 11 bases left between them. This CDR3 contains 14 residues. This CDR3 is CASSLQGEGTEAFF. CDR3 DNA: TGTGCCAGCAGCTTACAGGGCGAGGGCACTGAAGCTTTCTTT.

V usage is TRBV6-5 and J usage is TRBJ1-2; 8 bases are shared with TRBD1. Germline V CDR1 and CDR2: MNHEY, SVGAGI. The CDR3 consists of 15 residues. J gave up 3 bases and V 5 bases, and 8 bases lay outside the gene matches. This CDR3 reads CASSRTDRADYGYTF. The DNA of the CDR3 is TGTGCCAGCAGTCGTACGGACAGGGCCGACTATGGCTACACCTTC.

The CDR3, as DNA: TGTGCCAGCAGCCGGAGACAGGTTGAAAAACTGTTTTTT. Protein product: CASSRRQVEKLFF. V is TRBV7-9 and J is TRBJ1-4, with D maybe TRBD1 (6 bases). CDR1 and CDR2 from the germline V gene are SEHNR and FQNEAQ (reference sequence). The V and J ends lost 5 bases and 7 bases respectively, with 11 bases between them. The CDR3 totals 13 residues.

For this clone: At the DNA level, this CDR3 is encoded by other sequences in the same sample as well. The V call is TRBV18, the J call TRBJ2-7, with 11 bases that match TRBD2. Losses at the gene ends were 6 bases for V and 4 bases for J; bases not matched to a gene: 5. Germline loops: CDR1 KGHSH, CDR2 LQKENI. The CDR3 has 14 amino acids. CDR3 nucleotides: TGTGCCAGCTCTCCGGGACTAGCGGTATACGAGCAGTACTTC. It is translated as CASSPGLAVYEQYF.

The chain links TRBV27 to TRBJ1-6; TRBD1 agrees at 12 bases. V dropped 5 bases and J dropped 7; count of bases not matched to a gene: 9. The CDR3 runs 17 residues. Per germline, CDR1 MNHEY and CDR2 SMNVEV (reference sequence). As DNA, the CDR3 is TGTGCCAGCAGTAGCCCCGGGACAGGGGGCTTGAATTCACCCCTCCACTTT. Protein sequence: CASSSPGTGGLNSPLHF.

The J gene is TRBJ2-7, the V gene TRBV5-1; the D gene is possibly TRBD2 (6 bases). V was trimmed by 4 bases and J by 1 base, leaving 15 bases between them. The CDR3 length is 15 residues. The germline gives CDR1 SGHRS, CDR2 YFSETQ. The CDR3 DNA sequence: TGCGCCAGCAGCCCCAGCCCCGGGGGTTCCTACGAGCAGTACTTC. Translating it yields CASSPSPGGSYEQYF.

The chain couples TRBV10-3 to TRBJ2-1; 12 nucleotides match TRBD1. Trimming cost V 5 bases and J 7 bases; bases outside gene matches: 9. CDR3 length: 16 residues. Germline-derived CDR1 and CDR2 are ENHRY and SYGVKD. CDR3 coding DNA: TGTGCCATCAGTAGGGGGACAGGGGGCGCGTTAAATGAGCAGTTCTTC. It yields the protein CAISRGTGGALNEQFF.

The genes are TRBV28 and TRBJ1-2, with a weak D call TRBD1 (6 bases). V lost 7 bases to trimming and J lost 8 bases, with 17 bases between them. Germline-derived CDR1 and CDR2 are MDHEN and SYDVKM. The CDR3 consists of 13 residues. This CDR3 reads CASNLGQGKGYTF. CDR3 DNA sequence: TGTGCCAGCAACTTGGGGCAGGGGAAGGGCTACACCTTC.

The chain joins TRBV6-1 to TRBJ2-3; D remains unclear. The V gene's germline CDR1 is MNHNS and CDR2 SASEGT. V was shortened by 2 bases and J by 6 bases, with 15 bases between the two germline ends. The CDR3 contains 15 residues. The CDR3 is CASSEPGPLTDTQYF. As DNA, the CDR3 is TGTGCCAGCAGTGAACCTGGACCTTTGACCGATACGCAGTATTTT.

CDR3 nucleotides: TGCGCCAGCAGCCAATTAGGACAGGGGGCCCAGTTCTTT. It is translated as CASSQLGQGAQFF. J is TRBJ1-1 and V is TRBV4-1; 11 positions match TRBD1. CDR1 MGHRA and CDR2 YSYEKL come from the germline V gene. This CDR3 comprises 13 residues. V lost 2 bases and J lost 14; bases outside the gene matches: 7.

The V and J genes are TRBV4-3 and TRBJ1-2; 9 bases match TRBD1. The germline V gene has CDR1 LGHNA and CDR2 YSLEER. The CDR3 is made up of 18 amino acids. Trimming took 0 bases from V and 4 from J; bases not matched to a gene: 12. The CDR3 bases are TGCGCCAGCAGCCAAGAATTGGGACAGGGCCTAATGGTCTATGGCTACACCTTC. This codes for CASSQELGQGLMVYGYTF.

The chain couples TRBV7-2 to TRBJ2-5; tentative D call: TRBD1 (6 bases). Germline V gene sequence: CDR1 SGHTA, CDR2 FQGNSA. This CDR3 is built from 14 residues. V was pared by 6 bases and J by 2 bases, with 13 bases between. The CDR3: CASRPWTAQETQYF. The CDR3 region has the DNA TGTGCCAGCAGGCCCTGGACAGCTCAAGAGACCCAGTACTTC.

This chain connects TRBV11-3 to TRBJ2-1, with D possibly matching TRBD2 (6 bases). V lost 3 bases to trimming and J lost 9 bases, with 15 bases between them. The CDR3 covers 14 residues. Germline V CDR1 and CDR2: SGHNT, YENEEA. This CDR3 is CASSLGGRYGEQFF. Here the CDR3 DNA reads TGTGCCAGCAGCTTGGGGGGTCGGTACGGTGAGCAGTTCTTC.

Only one count was recorded for this clone. The chain joins TRBV28 to TRBJ2-1, with D perhaps TRBD1 or TRBD2 (5 bases each). The length of the CDR3 is 14 residues. Trimming left V 5 bases short and J 8 bases short, with 16 bases between. Germline CDR1 is MDHEN and CDR2 is SYDVKM. CDR3 in amino acids: CASSAPQGADEQFF. The CDR3, as DNA: TGTGCCAGCAGTGCACCCCAGGGAGCCGATGAGCAGTTCTTC.

V is TRBV7-9 and J is TRBJ2-4; 8 nucleotides match TRBD1. Per germline, CDR1 SEHNR and CDR2 FQNEAQ (reference sequence). V lost 5 bases, J lost 6 bases, and 6 bases stayed unmatched. This CDR3 is built from 14 residues. The CDR3 reads CASSESRGPNIQYF. CDR3 sequence (DNA): TGTGCCAGCAGCGAGTCCAGGGGGCCAAACATTCAGTACTTC.

V is TRBV5-4 and J is TRBJ1-2; TRBD1 aligns across 8 bases. J was trimmed by 4 bases and V by 3 bases; bases with no gene match: 8. The CDR3 spans 15 residues. The germline V gene has CDR1 SGHNT and CDR2 YYREEE (reference sequence). The CDR3 sequence is CASSSWDRSSYGYTF. The DNA of the CDR3 is TGTGCCAGCAGCTCGTGGGACAGGTCTTCCTATGGCTACACCTTC.

The count of this clone is one. The genes are TRBV15 and TRBJ2-7, with D possibly matching TRBD1 (6 bases). The germline V and J ends were trimmed by 5 bases and 3 bases, with 14 bases remaining between them. This CDR3 is 14 amino acids long. Germline V CDR1 and CDR2: LNHNV, YYDKDF (reference sequence). CDR3 loop: CATSQQGLNYEQYF. The CDR3 DNA sequence: TGTGCCACCAGCCAACAGGGATTAAACTACGAGCAGTACTTC.

About this clone: At the DNA level, this CDR3 is encoded by other sequences in the same sample as well. The rearrangement links TRBV5-4 to TRBJ1-1, with unresolved D. Germline V gene lookup returns CDR1 SGHNT and CDR2 YYREEE (reference sequence). V was clipped by 0 bases and J by 2 bases, with 8 bases between them. CDR3 size: 14 residues. Here the CDR3 reads CASSLVAGNTEAFF. CDR3 DNA sequence: TGTGCCAGCAGCTTGGTCGCCGGTAACACTGAAGCTTTCTTT.